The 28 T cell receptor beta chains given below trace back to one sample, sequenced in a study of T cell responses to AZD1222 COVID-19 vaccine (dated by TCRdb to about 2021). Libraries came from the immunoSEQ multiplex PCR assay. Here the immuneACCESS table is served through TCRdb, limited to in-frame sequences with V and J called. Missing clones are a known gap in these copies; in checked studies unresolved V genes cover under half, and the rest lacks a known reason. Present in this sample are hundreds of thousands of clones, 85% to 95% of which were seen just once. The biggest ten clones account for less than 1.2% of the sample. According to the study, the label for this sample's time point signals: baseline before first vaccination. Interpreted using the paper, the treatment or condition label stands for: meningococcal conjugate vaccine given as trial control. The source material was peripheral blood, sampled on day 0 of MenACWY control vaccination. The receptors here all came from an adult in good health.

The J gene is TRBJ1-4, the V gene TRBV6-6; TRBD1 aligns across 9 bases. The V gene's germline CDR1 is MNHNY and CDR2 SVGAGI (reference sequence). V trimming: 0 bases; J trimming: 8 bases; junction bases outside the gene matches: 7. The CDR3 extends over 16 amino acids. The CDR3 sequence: CASSYSRGQGVEKLFF. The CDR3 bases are TGTGCCAGCAGTTACTCGAGGGGACAGGGAGTAGAAAAACTGTTTTTT.

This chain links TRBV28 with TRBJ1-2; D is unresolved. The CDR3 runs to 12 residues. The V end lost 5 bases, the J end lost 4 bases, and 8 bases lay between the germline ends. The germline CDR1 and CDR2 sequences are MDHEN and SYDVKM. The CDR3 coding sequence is TGTGCCAGCAGTGACATCGCCTATGGCTACACCTTC. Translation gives CASSDIAYGYTF.

CDR3 in amino acids: CATTTGAGGGYTF. For the CDR3, the DNA is TGTGCCACTACTACAGGGGCCGGAGGGGGCTACACCTTC. J is TRBJ1-2 and V is TRBV25-1, with 7 bases lining up with TRBD1. With 10 bases clipped from V and 8 bases from J, the junction kept 13 bases outside the gene matches. This CDR3 comprises 13 residues. The V gene's germline CDR1 is MGHDK and CDR2 SYGVNS.

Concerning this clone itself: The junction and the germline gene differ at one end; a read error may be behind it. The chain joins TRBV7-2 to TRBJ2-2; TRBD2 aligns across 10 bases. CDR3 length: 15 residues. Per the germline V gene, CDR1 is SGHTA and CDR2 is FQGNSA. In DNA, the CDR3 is TGTGCCAGCAGCCTAGCGGGAGCGAACACCGGGGAGCTGTTTTTT. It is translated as CASSLAGANTGELFF.

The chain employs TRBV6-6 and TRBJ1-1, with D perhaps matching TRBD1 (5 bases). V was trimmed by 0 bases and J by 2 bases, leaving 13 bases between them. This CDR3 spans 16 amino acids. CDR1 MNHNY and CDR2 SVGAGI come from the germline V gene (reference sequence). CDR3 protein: CASSYSTEGPNTEAFF. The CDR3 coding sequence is TGTGCCAGCAGTTACTCAACAGAGGGGCCTAACACTGAAGCTTTCTTT.

The chain's CDR3 is CASSGYRAIYNEQFF. CDR3 bases: TGTGCCAGCAGTGGCTACAGGGCGATCTACAATGAGCAGTTCTTC. The V gene is TRBV25-1, the J gene TRBJ2-1, with D possibly TRBD1 on 6 matching bases. Looked up from germline, CDR1 is MGHDK and CDR2 is SYGVNS. Trimming took 4 bases from V and 3 from J, leaving 13 bases between them. The CDR3 spans 15 residues. Full variable domain (remainder filled in from reference TRBV25-1 and TRBJ2-1): EADIYQTPRYLVIGTGKKITLECSQTMGHDKMYWYQQDPGMELHLIHYSYGVNSTEKGDLSSESTVSRIRTEHFPLTLESARPSHTSQYLCASSGYRAIYNEQFFGPGTRLTVL.

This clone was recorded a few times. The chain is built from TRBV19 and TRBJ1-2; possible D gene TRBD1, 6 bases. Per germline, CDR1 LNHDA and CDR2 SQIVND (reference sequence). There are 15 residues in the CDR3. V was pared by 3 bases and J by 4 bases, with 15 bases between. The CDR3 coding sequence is TGTGCCAGTAGTATCGGTGGGCAGGGGTCCTATGGCTACACCTTC. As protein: CASSIGGQGSYGYTF. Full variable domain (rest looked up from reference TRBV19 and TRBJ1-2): DGGITQSPKYLFRKEGQNVTLSCEQNLNHDAMYWYRQDPGQGLRLIYYSQIVNDFQKGDIAEGYSVSREKKESFPLTVTSAQKNPTAFYLCASSIGGQGSYGYTFGSGTRLTVV.

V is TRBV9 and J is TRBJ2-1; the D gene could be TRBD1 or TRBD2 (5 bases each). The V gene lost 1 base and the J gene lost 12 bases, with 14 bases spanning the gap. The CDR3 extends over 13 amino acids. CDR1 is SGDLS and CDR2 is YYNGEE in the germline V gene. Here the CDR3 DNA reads TGTGCCAGCAGCGTAAGTGAGGGGCGCGGGCAGTTCTTC. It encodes CASSVSEGRGQFF.

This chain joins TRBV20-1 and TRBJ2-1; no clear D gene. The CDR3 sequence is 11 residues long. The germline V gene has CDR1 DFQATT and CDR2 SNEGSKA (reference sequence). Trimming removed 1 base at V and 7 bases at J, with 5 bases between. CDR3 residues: CSARGDNEQFF. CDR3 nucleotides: TGCAGTGCTAGAGGGGATAATGAGCAGTTCTTC.

The CDR3 spells CASRWGGVNEQFF. The CDR3 DNA reads TGTGCCAGCCGCTGGGGAGGGGTCAATGAGCAGTTCTTC. The rearrangement joins TRBV28 to TRBJ2-1; 7 bases agree with TRBD2. V shed 8 bases and J 6 bases; nucleotides not matched to a gene: 7. CDR3 length: 13 amino acids. The V gene's germline CDR1 is MDHEN and CDR2 SYDVKM.

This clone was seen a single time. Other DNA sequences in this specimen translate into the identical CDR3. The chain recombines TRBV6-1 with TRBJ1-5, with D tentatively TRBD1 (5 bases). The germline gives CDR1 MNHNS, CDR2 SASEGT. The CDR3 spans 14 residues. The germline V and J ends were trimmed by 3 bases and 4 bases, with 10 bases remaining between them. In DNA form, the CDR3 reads TGTGCCAGCAGTGACGGGGGGGGAAATCAGCCCCAGCATTTT. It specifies CASSDGGGNQPQHF.

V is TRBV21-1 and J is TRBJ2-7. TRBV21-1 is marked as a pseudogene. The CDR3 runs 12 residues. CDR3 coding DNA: TGTGCCAGCCTGAACGAAGGCTACGAGCAGTACTTC. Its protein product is CASLNEGYEQYF.

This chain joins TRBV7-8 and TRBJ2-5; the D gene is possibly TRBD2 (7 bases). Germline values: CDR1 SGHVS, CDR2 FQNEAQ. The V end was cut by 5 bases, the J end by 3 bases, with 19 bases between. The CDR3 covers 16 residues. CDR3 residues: CASSLSGAAGKETQYF. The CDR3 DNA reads TGTGCCAGCAGCCTTTCGGGGGCAGCGGGGAAAGAGACCCAGTACTTC. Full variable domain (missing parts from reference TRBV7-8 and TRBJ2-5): GAGVSQSPRYKVAKRGQDVALRCDPISGHVSLFWYQQALGQGPEFLTYFQNEAQLDKSGLPSDRFFAERPEGSVSTLKIQRTQQEDSAVYLCASSLSGAAGKETQYFGPGTRLLVL.

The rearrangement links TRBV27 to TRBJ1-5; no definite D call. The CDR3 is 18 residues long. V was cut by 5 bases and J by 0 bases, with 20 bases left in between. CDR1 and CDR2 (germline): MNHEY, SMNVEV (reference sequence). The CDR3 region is CASSDSPTRLISNQPQHF. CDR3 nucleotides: TGTGCCAGCAGTGATAGCCCGACCAGACTTATTAGCAATCAGCCCCAGCATTTT.

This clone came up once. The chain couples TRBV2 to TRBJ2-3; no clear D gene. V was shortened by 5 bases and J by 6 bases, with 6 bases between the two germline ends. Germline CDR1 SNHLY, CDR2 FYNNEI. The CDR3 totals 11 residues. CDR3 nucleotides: TGTGCCAGCAGTCTGCCGGATACGCAGTATTTT. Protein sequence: CASSLPDTQYF.

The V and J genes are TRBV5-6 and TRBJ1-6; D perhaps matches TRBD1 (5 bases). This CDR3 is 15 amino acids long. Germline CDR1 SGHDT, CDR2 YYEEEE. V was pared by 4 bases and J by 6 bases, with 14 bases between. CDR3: CASSPAGGVNSPLHF. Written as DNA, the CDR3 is TGTGCCAGCAGCCCCGCTGGGGGTGTTAATTCACCCCTCCACTTT.

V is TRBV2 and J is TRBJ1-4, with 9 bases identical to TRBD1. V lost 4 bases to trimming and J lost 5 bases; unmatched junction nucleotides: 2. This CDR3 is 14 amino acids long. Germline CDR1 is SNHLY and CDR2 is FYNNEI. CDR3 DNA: TGTGCCAGCAGTGTGACAGGGGGGAATGAAAAACTGTTTTTT. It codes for CASSVTGGNEKLFF.

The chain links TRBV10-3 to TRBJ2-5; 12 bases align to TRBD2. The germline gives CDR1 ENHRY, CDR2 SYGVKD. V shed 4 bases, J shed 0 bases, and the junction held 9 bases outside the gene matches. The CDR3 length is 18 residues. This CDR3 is CAISARLAGESYQETQYF. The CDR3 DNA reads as TGTGCCATCAGTGCCCGACTAGCGGGGGAGAGTTACCAAGAGACCCAGTACTTC.

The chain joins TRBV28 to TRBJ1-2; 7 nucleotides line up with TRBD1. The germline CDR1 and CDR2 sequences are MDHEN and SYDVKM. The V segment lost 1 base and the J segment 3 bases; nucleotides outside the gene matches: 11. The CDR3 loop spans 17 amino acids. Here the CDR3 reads CASSLFLSQGDDYGYTF. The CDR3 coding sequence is TGTGCCAGCAGTTTATTTCTCTCCCAGGGGGACGACTATGGCTACACCTTC.

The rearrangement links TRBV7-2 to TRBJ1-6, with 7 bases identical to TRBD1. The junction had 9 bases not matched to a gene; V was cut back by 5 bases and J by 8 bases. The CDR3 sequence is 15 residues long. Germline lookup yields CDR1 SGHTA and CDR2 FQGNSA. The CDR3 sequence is CASSPAGQVHSPLHF. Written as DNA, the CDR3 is TGTGCCAGCAGCCCAGCCGGACAGGTTCATTCACCCCTCCACTTT. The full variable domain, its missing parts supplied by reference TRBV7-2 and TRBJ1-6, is GAGVSQSPSNKVTEKGKDVELRCDPISGHTALYWYRQSLGQGLEFLIYFQGNSAPDKSGLPSDRFSAERTGGSVSTLTIQRTQQEDSAVYLCASSPAGQVHSPLHFGNGTRLTVT.

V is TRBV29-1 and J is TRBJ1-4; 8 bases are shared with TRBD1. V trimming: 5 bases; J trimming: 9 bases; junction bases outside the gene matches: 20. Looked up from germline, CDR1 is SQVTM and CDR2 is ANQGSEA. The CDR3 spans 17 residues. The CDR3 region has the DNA TGCAGCGTTTCCCCAAACGGGGGATTCAGGGGGCGAAAAAAACTGTTTTTT. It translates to CSVSPNGGFRGRKKLFF. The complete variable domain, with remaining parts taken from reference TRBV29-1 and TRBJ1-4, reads SAVISQKPSRDICQRGTSLTIQCQVDSQVTMMFWYRQQPGQSLTLIATANQGSEATYESGFVIDKFPISRPNLTFSTLTVSNMSPEDSSIYLCSVSPNGGFRGRKKLFFGSGTQLSVL.

CDR3 in DNA: TGCGCCAGCAGCCCCTCGTTGGGGCAACAGGGCAATGAGCAGTTCTTC. Translating it yields CASSPSLGQQGNEQFF. The chain uses TRBV5-1 and TRBJ2-1; a possible D gene is TRBD1 (6 bases). V lost 4 bases, J lost 6 bases, and 20 bases lay in between. The CDR3 runs to 16 residues. Per the germline V gene, CDR1 is SGHRS and CDR2 is YFSETQ.

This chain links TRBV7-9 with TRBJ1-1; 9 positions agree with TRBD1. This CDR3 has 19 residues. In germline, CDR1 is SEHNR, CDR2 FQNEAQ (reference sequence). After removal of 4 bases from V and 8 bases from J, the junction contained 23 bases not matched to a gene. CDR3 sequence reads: CASSSSPLKWTGAFLEAFF. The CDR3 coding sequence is TGTGCCAGCAGCTCTAGCCCCCTAAAATGGACAGGGGCGTTTCTGGAAGCTTTCTTT.

The CDR3 nucleotides read TGTGCCAGCAAGGGTTCGAGGAGTAACACCGGGGAGCTGTTTTTT. This sequence encodes CASKGSRSNTGELFF. J is TRBJ2-2 and V is TRBV2, with unresolved D. The CDR3 totals 15 residues. Trimming cost V 7 bases and J 2 bases, with 14 bases left between them. CDR1 is SNHLY, CDR2 FYNNEI, per germline.

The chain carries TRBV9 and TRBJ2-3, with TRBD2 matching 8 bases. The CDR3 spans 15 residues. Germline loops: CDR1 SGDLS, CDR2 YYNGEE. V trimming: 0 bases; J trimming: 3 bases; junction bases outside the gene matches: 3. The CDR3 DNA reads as TGTGCCAGCAGCGTAGCGGGGGGGTGGACAGATACGCAGTATTTT. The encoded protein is CASSVAGGWTDTQYF.

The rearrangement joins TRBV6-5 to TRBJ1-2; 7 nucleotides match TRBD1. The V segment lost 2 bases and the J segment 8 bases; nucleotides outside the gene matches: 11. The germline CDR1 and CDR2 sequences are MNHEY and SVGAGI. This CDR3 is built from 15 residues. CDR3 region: CASSYRWTGAEGYTF. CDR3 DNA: TGTGCCAGCAGTTACAGATGGACAGGAGCAGAGGGCTACACCTTC.

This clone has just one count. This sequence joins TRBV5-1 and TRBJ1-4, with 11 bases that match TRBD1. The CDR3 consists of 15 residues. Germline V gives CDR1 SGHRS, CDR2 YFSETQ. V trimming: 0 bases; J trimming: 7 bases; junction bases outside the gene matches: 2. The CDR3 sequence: CASSLDGTGGEKLFF. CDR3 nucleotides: TGCGCCAGCAGCTTGGACGGGACAGGGGGTGAAAAACTGTTTTTT.

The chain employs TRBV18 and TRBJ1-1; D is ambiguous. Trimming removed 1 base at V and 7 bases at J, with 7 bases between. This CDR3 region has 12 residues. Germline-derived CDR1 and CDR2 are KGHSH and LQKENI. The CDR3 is CASSPQTLEAFF. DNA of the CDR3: TGTGCCAGCTCACCACAAACGCTTGAAGCTTTCTTT.